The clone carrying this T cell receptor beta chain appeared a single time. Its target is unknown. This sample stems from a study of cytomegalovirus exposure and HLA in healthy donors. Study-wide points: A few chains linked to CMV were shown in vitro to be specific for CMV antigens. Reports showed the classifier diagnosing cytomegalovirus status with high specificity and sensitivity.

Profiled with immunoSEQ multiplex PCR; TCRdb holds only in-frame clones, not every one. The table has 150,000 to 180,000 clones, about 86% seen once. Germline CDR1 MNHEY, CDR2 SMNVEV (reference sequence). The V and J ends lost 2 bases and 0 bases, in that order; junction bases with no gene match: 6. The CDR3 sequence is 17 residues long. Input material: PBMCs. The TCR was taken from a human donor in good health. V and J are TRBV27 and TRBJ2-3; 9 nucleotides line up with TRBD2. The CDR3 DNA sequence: TGTGCCAGCAGTTTACGGTGGACTAGCGTTAGCACAGATACGCAGTATTTT. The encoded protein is CASSLRWTSVSTDTQYF.